This T cell receptor beta chain stems from a study of T cell responses to AZD1222 COVID-19 vaccine. Study outcomes and limitations: Mapped onto spike, vaccine-associated CD4 TCRs spanned it and were dominant at 160-218 and 743-854.

Germline CDR1 is DFQATT and CDR2 is SNEGSKA (reference sequence). Trimming removed 6 bases at V and 8 bases at J, with 13 bases between. The CDR3 sequence is 11 residues long. The assay was immunoSEQ multiplex PCR, and TCRdb's table has in-frame clones only and misses some. The sample includes roughly 160,000 clones, 70% to 90% of them seen just once. This clone was recorded once. Antigen: not known. This receptor was obtained from an adult who received the AZD1222 COVID-19 vaccine. This chain connects TRBV20-1 to TRBJ2-5; D gene ambiguous. The sequencing used peripheral blood, collected 28 days after the second AZD1222 dose. CDR3 loop: CSALGVRTQYF. Here the CDR3 DNA reads TGCAGTGCCCTCGGCGTCCGCACCCAGTACTTC.